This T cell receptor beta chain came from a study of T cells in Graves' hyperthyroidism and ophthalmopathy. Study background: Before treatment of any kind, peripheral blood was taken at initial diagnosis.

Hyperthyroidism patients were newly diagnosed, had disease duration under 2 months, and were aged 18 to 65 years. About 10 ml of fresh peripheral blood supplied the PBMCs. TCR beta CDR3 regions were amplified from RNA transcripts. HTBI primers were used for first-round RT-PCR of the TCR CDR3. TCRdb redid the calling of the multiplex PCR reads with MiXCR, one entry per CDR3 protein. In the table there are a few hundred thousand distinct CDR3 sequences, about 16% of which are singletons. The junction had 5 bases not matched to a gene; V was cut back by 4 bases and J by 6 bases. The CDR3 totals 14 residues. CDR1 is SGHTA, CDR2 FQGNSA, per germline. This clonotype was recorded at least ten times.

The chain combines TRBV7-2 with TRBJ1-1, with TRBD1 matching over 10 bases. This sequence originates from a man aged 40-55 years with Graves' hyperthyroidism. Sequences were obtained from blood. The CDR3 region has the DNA TGTGCCAGCAGCTCTACGACAGGGGGCTCTGAAGCTTTCTTT. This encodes CASSSTTGGSEAFF.